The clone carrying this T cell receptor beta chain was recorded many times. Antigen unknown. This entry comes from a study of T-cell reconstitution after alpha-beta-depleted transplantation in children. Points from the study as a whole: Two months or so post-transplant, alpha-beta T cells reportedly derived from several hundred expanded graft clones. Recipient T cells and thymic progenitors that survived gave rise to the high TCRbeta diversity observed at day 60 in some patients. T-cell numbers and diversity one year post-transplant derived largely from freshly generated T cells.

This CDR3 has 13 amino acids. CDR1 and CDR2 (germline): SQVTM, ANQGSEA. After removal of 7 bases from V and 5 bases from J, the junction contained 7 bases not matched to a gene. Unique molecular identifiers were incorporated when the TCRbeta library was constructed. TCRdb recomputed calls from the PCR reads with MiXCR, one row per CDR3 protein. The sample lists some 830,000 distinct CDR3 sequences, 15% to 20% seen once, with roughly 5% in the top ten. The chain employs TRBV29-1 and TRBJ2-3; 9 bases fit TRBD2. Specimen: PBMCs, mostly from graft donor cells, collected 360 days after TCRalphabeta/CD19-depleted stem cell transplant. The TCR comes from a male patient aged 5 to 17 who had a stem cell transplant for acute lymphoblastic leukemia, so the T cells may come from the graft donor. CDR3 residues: CSGHSGRRDTQYF. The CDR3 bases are TGCAGCGGCCATAGCGGGAGACGAGATACGCAGTATTTT.